This TCR beta chain emerged from a study of blood T cell repertoires in COVID-19. Study details: Acute and convalescent COVID-19 samples came from the United States, Italy and Spain. The analysed material was cDNA or gDNA that came from T cells, B-cell-depleted T cells, or PBMCs.

Patients in Seattle were enrolled during active infection, then followed longitudinally. Study processing details: The assay estimated nucleated cells by amplifying reference gene primers. Profiling relied on immunoSEQ multiplex PCR, and the TCRdb table lists in-frame clones only, not all of them. V and J calls and clone size are given by that table; D and trimming were obtained from the DNA. The sample records approximately 190,000 clones, about 80% being singletons. CDR3 size: 15 residues. Germline V gene lookup returns CDR1 SNHLY and CDR2 FYNNEI. V was clipped by 8 bases and J by 4 bases; unmatched bases: 10.

The rearrangement links TRBV2 to TRBJ1-5; 8 positions match TRBD1. Sequencing was carried out using peripheral blood. The receptor's source is a woman aged 60-75 years with COVID-19, enrolled during active disease. The CDR3 loop is CASRPGTGSNQPQHF. The CDR3 region has the DNA TGTGCCAGCCGCCCCGGGACAGGTAGTAATCAGCCCCAGCATTTT.